This passage covers 28 T cell receptor beta chains from one sample sequenced in a study of shared clonotypes between healthy human individuals. This table comes from immunoSEQ multiplex PCR, and its TCRdb copy is limited to in-frame clones, with some not included. This table has 850,000 to 1,100,000 clones, about 72% appearing once. Sequenced material: memory CD4+ T cells from PBMCs. Subset in this sample: CD45RA-negative fraction. The source of these receptors is a man aged 18 to 29 in good health. Some clones in this sample may be carry-over from other donors' samples.

The DNA of the CDR3 is TGTGCCAGCAGCTTAGATGGCGAGGGTAAGACCCAGTACTTC. Translation: CASSLDGEGKTQYF. The chain carries TRBV7-2 and TRBJ2-5, with a tentative D call TRBD2 (5 bases). Trimming removed 1 base at V and 6 bases at J, with 12 bases between. CDR3 length: 14 amino acids. From germline, CDR1 is SGHTA and CDR2 FQGNSA.

For this clone: A much larger clonotype is one base distant, so this may be a read error. This sample includes further DNA sequences coding for the same CDR3. The J gene is TRBJ1-1, the V gene TRBV18; no firm D call. The ends were cut back, 1 base at V and 1 base at J, with 4 bases in the middle. CDR1 is KGHSH and CDR2 is LQKENI in the germline V gene. The CDR3 has 13 residues. The CDR3 nucleotides are TGTGCCAGCTCACCACAGTGGAACACTGAAGCTTTCTTT. It codes for CASSPQWNTEAFF. Combining the CDR3 with reference TRBV18 and TRBJ1-1 gives the whole variable domain NAGVMQNPRHLVRRRGQEARLRCSPMKGHSHVYWYRQLPEEGLKFMVYLQKENIIDESGMPKERFSAEFPKEGPSILRIQQVVRGDSAAYFCASSPQWNTEAFFGQGTRLTVV.

The J gene is TRBJ2-3, the V gene TRBV9; 7 bases are a match to TRBD1. This CDR3 spans 18 amino acids. The germline CDR1 and CDR2 sequences are SGDLS and YYNGEE. J lost 6 bases, V lost 3 bases, and 19 bases had no gene match. CDR3 sequence (DNA): TGTGCCAGCAGCGCAAGAAGGACAGGCCTATTCCATCCTGATACGCAGTATTTT. Protein product: CASSARRTGLFHPDTQYF.

V gene TRBV4-3 combines with J gene TRBJ1-2; 9 bases are shared with TRBD1. The CDR3 is 16 residues long. Germline V gene data show CDR1 as LGHNA and CDR2 as YSLEER. Germline trimming cut 2 bases from V and 5 bases from J; bases unmatched to any gene: 9. CDR3 region: CASSQKEGTGYYGYTF. The DNA for the CDR3 is TGCGCCAGCAGCCAAAAAGAGGGGACAGGGTATTATGGCTACACCTTC.

J is TRBJ2-2 and V is TRBV11-2; 8 nucleotides line up with TRBD2. Germline V gene sequence: CDR1 SGHAT, CDR2 FQNNGV. The CDR3 has 16 amino acids. The V gene end was trimmed by 2 bases and the J gene end by 5 bases; junction bases not matched to a gene: 7. This CDR3 reads CASSLKSGRATGELFF. For the CDR3, the DNA is TGTGCCAGCAGCTTAAAGAGCGGGAGAGCTACCGGGGAGCTGTTTTTT.

The count of this clone is one. The V and J genes are TRBV4-2 and TRBJ2-3; maybe TRBD2 (5 bases). The CDR3 sequence is 16 residues long. Germline CDR1 is LGHNA and CDR2 is YNFKEQ. V shed 1 base and J shed 0 bases, with 11 bases lying between them. In DNA, the CDR3 is TGTGCCAGCAGCCAAGGGGCGGACTTTAGCACAGATACGCAGTATTTT. Translated: CASSQGADFSTDTQYF.

This chain connects TRBV7-3 to TRBJ2-7; 11 bases are shared with TRBD1. CDR3 length: 15 residues. The V gene's germline CDR1 is SGHTA and CDR2 FQGTGA. V shed 2 bases, J shed 3 bases, and the junction held 3 bases outside the gene matches. CDR3 loop: CASSLDGTGGYEQYF. The CDR3 bases are TGTGCCAGCAGCTTAGATGGGACAGGGGGCTACGAGCAGTACTTC. Based on the CDR3 plus reference TRBV7-3 and TRBJ2-7, the full variable domain is GAGVSQTPSNKVTEKGKYVELRCDPISGHTALYWYRQSLGQGPEFLIYFQGTGAADDSGLPNDRFFAVRPEGSVSTLKIQRTERGDSAVYLCASSLDGTGGYEQYFGPGTRLTVT.

The chain carries TRBV6-4 and TRBJ2-7; D is uncertain. Germline loops: CDR1 MRHNA, CDR2 SNTAGT. The CDR3 has 15 residues. V lost 6 bases and J 5 bases, leaving 20 bases between the germline ends. CDR3 nucleotide sequence: TGTGCCAGCAGGTCCGATTATGTGTTTTCCCACGAGCAGTACTTC. Translation: CASRSDYVFSHEQYF.

The CDR3 nucleotides read TGTGCCAGCAGTCCACGACTAGCGGGAGGCCACCTCTCGGGGGATACGCAGTATTTT. It translates to CASSPRLAGGHLSGDTQYF. The chain has TRBV27 and TRBJ2-3; 13 nucleotides agree with TRBD2. Germline values: CDR1 MNHEY, CDR2 SMNVEV (reference sequence). The V segment lost 5 bases and the J segment 6 bases; nucleotides outside the gene matches: 17. This CDR3 has 19 amino acids.

The J gene is TRBJ2-4, the V gene TRBV19, with 11 bases lining up with TRBD1. V was pared by 3 bases and J by 8 bases, with 12 bases of the junction left unmatched. The CDR3 runs to 17 residues. CDR1 is LNHDA and CDR2 is SQIVND in the germline V gene (reference sequence). For the CDR3, the DNA is TGTGCCAGTAGTATGAGGTGGGACAGGGGGGGTTTGGACATTCAGTACTTC. Its protein is CASSMRWDRGGLDIQYF.

As to this clone: One base away lies a much larger clone, so this may be a sequencing read error. The same CDR3 is also encoded by other DNA sequences in this sample. The CDR3 sequence is CSVSNTEAFF. DNA of the CDR3: TGCAGCGTTTCTAACACTGAAGCTTTCTTT. The chain couples TRBV29-1 to TRBJ1-1, with D unclear. Trimming pared 5 bases from V and 2 bases from J, leaving 3 bases between. The CDR3 is made up of 10 amino acids. Looked up from germline, CDR1 is SQVTM and CDR2 is ANQGSEA.

The chain is built from TRBV5-1 and TRBJ1-4; 7 bases map to TRBD1. From germline, CDR1 is SGHRS and CDR2 YFSETQ. This CDR3 contains 15 residues. Trimming at V came to 1 base and at J to 7 bases, leaving 7 bases not matched to a gene. CDR3 DNA sequence: TGCGCCAGCAGCTTGCGTAGGGGGCTGTTTGAAAAACTGTTTTTT. Protein: CASSLRRGLFEKLFF.

This sequence joins TRBV10-2 and TRBJ2-3; the match to TRBD2 covers 13 bases. The CDR3 length is 15 residues. V was clipped by 8 bases and J by 4 bases; unmatched bases: 6. From germline, CDR1 is WSHSY and CDR2 SAAADI. CDR3 protein: CASLTSGRASDTQYF. The CDR3 region has the DNA TGCGCCAGCCTTACTAGCGGGAGGGCCTCAGATACGCAGTATTTT.

The chain has TRBV14 and TRBJ2-1; D gene ambiguous. Germline CDR1 is SGHDN and CDR2 is FVKESK. The ends were cut back, 1 base at V and 0 bases at J, with 4 bases in the middle. The CDR3 is 14 residues long. CDR3 loop: CASSQAVSYNEQFF. The CDR3 DNA is TGTGCCAGCAGCCAAGCGGTCTCCTACAATGAGCAGTTCTTC.

The genes are TRBV21-1 and TRBJ1-1. TRBV21-1 is a documented pseudogene. This CDR3 has 17 amino acids. The CDR3 here is CASTWEAGWTFNTEAFF. CDR3 DNA sequence: TGTGCCAGCACTTGGGAGGCAGGGTGGACGTTTAACACTGAAGCTTTCTTT.

This chain uses TRBV14 with TRBJ2-7; 12 nucleotides align to TRBD2. There are 14 residues in the CDR3. Trimming removed 4 bases from V and 3 bases from J; junction bases left unmatched: 1. Germline values: CDR1 SGHDN, CDR2 FVKESK. The CDR3 region has the DNA TGTGCCAGCAGCCCACTAGCGGGAGGCTACGAGCAGTACTTC. Its translation is CASSPLAGGYEQYF.

This clone was detected only a few times. The chain uses TRBV10-3 and TRBJ2-7; D is undetermined. The germline V gene encodes CDR1 ENHRY and CDR2 SYGVKD. CDR3 length: 17 amino acids. V dropped 0 bases and J dropped 2 bases, with 17 bases sitting between them. CDR3: CAISESMVSNDAYEQYF. The CDR3 coding sequence is TGTGCCATCAGTGAGTCGATGGTCTCCAACGACGCCTACGAGCAGTACTTC.

This rearrangement joins TRBV6-1 to TRBJ1-4; D is uncertain. The ends were cut back, 8 bases at V and 3 bases at J, with 10 bases in the middle. Germline-derived CDR1 and CDR2 are MNHNS and SASEGT. CDR3 length: 13 residues. The CDR3, as DNA: TGTGCCAGCCTCTGGGCCTCTAATGAAAAACTGTTTTTT. This codes for CASLWASNEKLFF.

The chain combines TRBV15 with TRBJ2-3, with 9 bases matching TRBD2. V trimming: 5 bases; J trimming: 6 bases; junction bases outside the gene matches: 15. The germline CDR1 and CDR2 sequences are LNHNV and YYDKDF (reference sequence). CDR3 length: 17 amino acids. The CDR3: CATSGKGGGRAMDTQYF. The CDR3, as DNA: TGTGCCACCAGCGGAAAGGGGGGCGGGAGGGCGATGGATACGCAGTATTTT.

The rearrangement links TRBV18 to TRBJ1-5; D gene uncertain. This CDR3 region has 15 residues. The V end lost 2 bases, the J end lost 2 bases, and 10 bases lay between the germline ends. Germline V lookup: CDR1 KGHSH, CDR2 LQKENI. The CDR3 region has the DNA TGTGCCAGCTCACCATCGCCCCTGGGCAATCAGCCCCAGCATTTT. Amino acids: CASSPSPLGNQPQHF.

The chain couples TRBV28 to TRBJ1-2; D is undetermined. Germline-derived CDR1 and CDR2 are MDHEN and SYDVKM. The CDR3 contains 13 residues. Trimming cost V 6 bases and J 4 bases, with 12 bases left between them. The DNA for the CDR3 is TGTGCCAGCAGGGGTGGGGAACCCTATGGCTACACCTTC. The encoded protein is CASRGGEPYGYTF.

The CDR3 sequence: CASSFRGQGLRGEKLFF. The CDR3 nucleotides read TGTGCCAGCAGCTTCCGGGGACAGGGACTCAGGGGTGAAAAACTGTTTTTT. This sequence joins TRBV5-8 and TRBJ1-4, with TRBD1 identical over 9 bases. The V and J ends lost 2 bases and 7 bases, in that order; junction bases with no gene match: 12. This CDR3 contains 17 residues. Germline V gene lookup returns CDR1 SGHTS and CDR2 YDEGEE.

This clone was counted between two and nine times. The rearrangement joins TRBV27 to TRBJ1-2; 9 bases agree with TRBD1. Losses at the gene ends were 5 bases for V and 5 bases for J; bases not matched to a gene: 6. This CDR3 has 14 residues. Germline CDR1 MNHEY, CDR2 SMNVEV (reference sequence). The CDR3 protein is CASSGGQGSYGYTF. In nucleotides, the CDR3 is TGTGCCAGCAGTGGGGGACAGGGTAGTTATGGCTACACCTTC.

J is TRBJ2-1 and V is TRBV6-1, with TRBD1 matching 7 bases. Germline values: CDR1 MNHNS, CDR2 SASEGT. With 1 base clipped from V and 8 bases from J, the junction kept 11 bases outside the gene matches. This CDR3 has 16 residues. CDR3 bases: TGTGCCAGCAGTGAAGTGTCAGGCCTCCAGGGGGATGAGCAGTTCTTC. This sequence encodes CASSEVSGLQGDEQFF.

The CDR3 DNA reads TGTGCCAGCAGCCTTCGACAGGGCCCCGGGGGGTATGGCTACACCTTC. Encoded protein: CASSLRQGPGGYGYTF. This sequence joins TRBV14 and TRBJ1-2, with 7 bases aligning to TRBD1. The junction had 13 bases not matched to a gene; V was cut back by 4 bases and J by 5 bases. This CDR3 is 16 amino acids long. Per the germline V gene, CDR1 is SGHDN and CDR2 is FVKESK.

The chain links TRBV4-3 to TRBJ2-6; D perhaps matches TRBD1 (5 bases). Germline V CDR1 and CDR2: LGHNA, YSLEER. This CDR3 has 17 amino acids. Deletions cut 0 bases from V and 1 base from J, with 10 bases between. The CDR3 sequence is CASSQEHRRSGANVLTF. CDR3 in DNA: TGCGCCAGCAGCCAAGAACACAGGCGATCTGGGGCCAACGTCCTGACTTTC.

V and J are TRBV27 and TRBJ2-7, with D uncertain. This CDR3 has 15 amino acids. CDR1 is MNHEY and CDR2 is SMNVEV in the germline V gene (reference sequence). The ends were cut back, 5 bases at V and 3 bases at J, with 17 bases in the middle. DNA for the CDR3: TGTGCCAGCAGTCCCTTGTCCCGGCGGAGCTACGAGCAGTACTTC. Its protein is CASSPLSRRSYEQYF.

The rearrangement links TRBV19 to TRBJ2-3, with D perhaps matching TRBD1 (7 bases). V was cut by 6 bases and J by 1 base, with 20 bases left in between. The length of the CDR3 is 17 residues. Germline V CDR1 and CDR2: LNHDA, SQIVND (reference sequence). Written as DNA, the CDR3 is TGTGCCAGTAGCAAGGGGGCGGGACGCTTCGGCACAGATACGCAGTATTTT. Amino acid sequence: CASSKGAGRFGTDTQYF.